The source of this T cell receptor (beta chain) is a study of early T cells in non-severe SARS-CoV-2 infection. A word on this clonotype: What it recognizes is unknown. A read error is possible here, since a much larger clone lies one base away.

A single record per CDR3 protein comes from TCRdb applying MiXCR to the 5' RACE reads. The sample records tens of thousands of distinct CDR3 sequences, about 12% being singletons. CDR1 and CDR2 (germline): SGHVS, FQNEAQ. The CDR3 contains 16 residues. V was clipped by 10 bases and J by 6 bases; unmatched bases: 15. General study findings and limits: Matching results from VDJdb favored anti-spike CD8 responses, leaving private and CD4 specificities undetected.

The sequenced material came from whole blood. The J gene is TRBJ2-3, the V gene TRBV7-8; 11 bases agree with TRBD2. This receptor was obtained from an adult who was a healthcare worker with PCR-confirmed SARS-CoV-2 infection or an uninfected control (not recorded which). The CDR3 here is CANRSPGLAVRDTQYF. The CDR3 region has the DNA TGTGCCAACAGATCTCCGGGACTAGCGGTTCGTGATACGCAGTATTTT.